One sample yielded the 10 T cell receptor beta chains listed below, sequenced in a study of CD8+CD57+ T cells in acquired aplastic anemia. The patients chosen for sequencing had shown expansion of CD8+CD57+ cells (detected by flow cytometry). The template used for profiling TCR beta VDJ and CDR3 was genomic DNA. TCRdb re-called the reads through MiXCR, storing one row per CDR3 protein. The sample lists approximately 190,000 distinct CDR3 sequences, just under 50% occurring once. The source material was sorted CD4+, CD8+, or CD8+CD57+ T cells (not recorded which) from PBMCs. These receptors all come from a human donor with aplastic anemia.

This sequence joins TRBV2 and TRBJ1-1; D is uncertain. Germline lookup yields CDR1 SNHLY and CDR2 FYNNEI. CDR3 size: 12 residues. Trimming stripped 5 bases from V and 0 bases from J, with 4 bases between. CDR3 residues: CASSWVNTEAFF. CDR3 DNA sequence: TGTGCCAGCAGTTGGGTGAACACTGAAGCTTTCTTT.

This rearrangement joins TRBV19 to TRBJ1-1, with D possibly being TRBD1 (6 bases). V was cut by 2 bases and J by 9 bases, with 16 bases left in between. The germline CDR1 and CDR2 sequences are LNHDA and SQIVND (reference sequence). The CDR3 is 14 residues long. Here the CDR3 DNA reads TGTGCCAGTAGTATAAGCATGGAGGGACAAAAAGCTTTCTTT. Its translation is CASSISMEGQKAFF.

Remarks on this clonotype: A read error may account for a junction end that differs from germline. The CDR3 sequence: CASSHPRSGRSNTGKLFF. The CDR3 DNA is TGTGCCAGCAGCCATCCGAGGAGCGGGAGGTCTAACACCGGGAAGCTGTTTTTT. The chain uses TRBV3-1 and TRBJ2-2; 9 bases fit TRBD2. Germline loops: CDR1 LGHDT, CDR2 YNNKEL (reference sequence). The CDR3 covers 18 residues. Together with reference TRBV3-1 and TRBJ2-2, the CDR3 gives the full variable domain: DTAVSQTPKYLVTQMGNDKSIKCEQNLGHDTMYWYKQDSKKFLKIMFSYNNKELIINETVPNRFSPKSPDKAHLNLHINSLELGDSAVYFCASSHPRSGRSNTGKLFFGEGSRLTVL.

Concerning this clonotype: No conserved phenylalanine or tryptophan ends this CDR3, so it is likely a read error. This chain joins TRBV11-2 and TRBJ2-5; no reliable D call. The CDR3 length is 14 residues. CDR1 and CDR2 (germline): SGHAT, FQNNGV. The ends were cut back, 5 bases at V and 3 bases at J, with 13 bases in the middle. The CDR3 sequence is CASSPVSAKETQYL. The DNA for the CDR3 is TGTGCCAGCAGCCCCGTGTCGGCCAAAGAGACCCAGTACCTC.

This clonotype was counted ten times or more. The chain joins TRBV6-1 to TRBJ2-5, with no clear D. Germline V lookup: CDR1 MNHNS, CDR2 SASEGT. CDR3 length: 15 residues. V lost 6 bases and J lost 2, with 16 bases in between. CDR3 sequence (DNA): TGTGCCAGCAGCCTGAAGAGGACGGATCAAGAGACCCAGTACTTC. Translation gives CASSLKRTDQETQYF.

The CDR3 reads CAASPLMSGNSPLHF. The CDR3, as DNA: TGTGCCGCCAGCCCCCTGATGAGTGGTAATTCACCCCTCCACTTT. The rearrangement joins TRBV10-3 to TRBJ1-6; D remains unclear. V was trimmed by 11 bases and J by 6 bases, leaving 20 bases between them. The germline V gene encodes CDR1 ENHRY and CDR2 SYGVKD. The length of the CDR3 is 15 residues.

This clonotype came up a few times. The rearrangement joins TRBV7-9 to TRBJ1-2; D is undetermined. The V gene lost 1 base and the J gene lost 5 bases, with 8 bases spanning the gap. The CDR3 is 13 amino acids. Looked up from germline, CDR1 is SEHNR and CDR2 is FQNEAQ (reference sequence). CDR3 region: CASSLGPVYGYTF. The CDR3 nucleotides are TGTGCCAGCAGCTTAGGTCCAGTATATGGCTACACCTTC.

The sample holds many counts of this clonotype. The J gene is TRBJ2-1, the V gene TRBV9, with a weak D call TRBD1 (6 bases). The CDR3 runs to 14 residues. V shed 0 bases and J shed 6 bases, with 10 bases lying between them. Germline CDR1 and CDR2: SGDLS and YYNGEE. The DNA of the CDR3 is TGTGCCAGCAGCGTAGCAGAAGGGGGCAATGAGCAGTTCTTC. Translation gives CASSVAEGGNEQFF.

This clonotype was observed a single time. The rearrangement links TRBV3-1 to TRBJ1-1; TRBD1 agrees at 8 bases. Germline V gene sequence: CDR1 LGHDT, CDR2 YNNKEL (reference sequence). With V trimmed by 0 bases and J by 5 bases, 14 bases remained unmatched. The CDR3 has 18 amino acids. Here the CDR3 reads CASSQDLGRGPPETEAFF. In nucleotides, the CDR3 is TGTGCCAGCAGCCAAGATCTGGGCAGGGGGCCTCCGGAAACTGAAGCTTTCTTT.

This clonotype came up once. Just one base apart from a much larger clone, this may be a read error. The chain uses TRBV6-5 and TRBJ2-3; 9 positions match TRBD1. Germline V gives CDR1 MNHEY, CDR2 SVGAGI. This CDR3 is built from 15 residues. The CDR3 DNA follows: TGTGCCATCAGTTACACAGGGGGCGGCACAGATACGCAGTATTTT. This sequence encodes CAISYTGGGTDTQYF.